This T cell receptor (beta chain) came from a study of neurological immune-mediated disorders. General study findings and limits: Expansion of TCR clones was greatest in HTLV-1-associated myelopathy and smallest in multiple sclerosis, where it fell below that of healthy controls. Private repertoires in all groups were suggested by the finding that expanded clones across subjects shared no CDR3 amino acid sequences.

The cDNA was generated by 5'RACE with 10-nucleotide random UMIs. Sequencing of 15-18 subjects in each run yielded over 160 million TCR-beta sequences. TCRdb re-called the 5' RACE reads with MiXCR, one entry per CDR3 protein. The profile shows more than 25,000 distinct CDR3 sequences, 4% of them singletons. At least ten counts were recorded for this clonotype. Its antigen is not known. A much larger clonotype is one base distant, so this may be a read error. Germline V gives CDR1 SNHLY, CDR2 FYNNEI. The CDR3 totals 12 residues. This receptor was obtained from a woman in her forties in good health. The chain combines TRBV2 with TRBJ2-1, with TRBD2 identical over 7 bases. The specimen sequenced was CD4+ T cells from blood. The CDR3 DNA follows: TGTGCCAGCACAGGGCGGCGGGAGTTACGGGTCTTC. Translated: CASTGRRELRVF.